This T cell receptor (beta chain) was observed in a study of blood T cells in healthy people across ages. General observations from the study: There was a strong correlation between TCR beta diversity and naive T cell percentage. Versus aged donors, long-lived donors had higher diversity and more naive CD4+ cells.

In its sample, this clonotype was seen a few times. Its antigen is not known. Trimming took off 9 bases at V and 5 bases at J, with 8 bases between the two ends. The CDR3 has 11 residues. Sample-barcoded 5' priming and a J-beta primer mix drove a second PCR of about 7 to 11 cycles. One entry per CDR3 protein results from TCRdb running MiXCR on the 5' RACE reads. The sample holds 1,300,000 or so distinct CDR3 sequences, 55% to 75% seen once. The sequenced sample was blood. The TCR was taken from a man in his late teens or twenties in good health. This sequence joins TRBV12-3 or TRBV12-4 and TRBJ2-1; D is uncertain. CDR3 region: CASYWDNEQFF. The CDR3 coding sequence is TGTGCCAGTTATTGGGACAATGAGCAGTTCTTC.